The entry that follows covers one T cell receptor beta chain sequence. Its antigen specificity is not known. Nothing much larger sits one base from this clone, and base qualities are not available. The V end loses 4 bases and the J end loses 2 bases, and a stretch of 12 bases separates them. The CDR3 runs 14 residues from the cysteine to the phenylalanine. Just the 42-base CDR3 DNA is kept, in frame starting at base 1. The germline V gene encodes CDR1 SGHRS and CDR2 YFSETQ. The sample comes from a study of T cells and Merkel cell carcinoma outcomes (dated by TCRdb to the early 2020s). Looking at the study overall: The tumor T-cell repertoire, together with T-cell density, was examined as a predictor of clinical outcome in patients with Merkel cell carcinoma.

Preparation of the library involved the immunoSEQ multiplex PCR assay. Here the immuneACCESS table is served through TCRdb, limited to in-frame sequences with V and J called. Missing clones are a known gap in these copies; in checked studies unresolved V genes cover under half, and the rest lacks a known reason. This sample holds about 14,000 clones; roughly 92% were observed only once. The ten largest clones add up to approximately 2% of the sample. The samples were obtained from people who had Merkel cell carcinoma. Here is what the overall study found, with its caveats: The combination of T-cell repertoire features and T-cell density was reported to predict clinical outcomes in patients with Merkel cell carcinoma.

The sequence is built from TRBV5-1 and TRBJ1-1, with the D gene not clear enough to name. The specimen was tumor tissue from Merkel cell carcinoma. The TCR sequence derives from a human donor with Merkel cell carcinoma. The CDR3 has the sequence CASSPVAGNTEAFF. The DNA sequence is TGCGCCAGCAGCCCCGTGGCGGGAAACACTGAAGCTTTCTTT.